This T cell receptor beta chain is drawn from a study of blood T cell repertoires in COVID-19. Across the study: Italy, Spain and the United States were the sources of the convalescent and acute COVID-19 samples. From T cells, B-cell-depleted T cells, or PBMCs came the material, which was cDNA or gDNA.

Study processing details: Nucleated cell number was recorded as an estimate derived from reference gene primer amplification. Assay used: immunoSEQ multiplex PCR; TCRdb lists only in-frame clones, some missing. That table is the source of V, J and clone size, and D and trimming were worked out from the DNA. The sample consists of approximately 280,000 clones, 70% to 90% of them appearing once. V lost 4 bases and J 4 bases, leaving 7 bases between the germline ends. Germline-derived CDR1 and CDR2 are SEHNR and FQNEAQ (reference sequence). This CDR3 comprises 12 residues. This receptor was identified in a woman aged 55-69 years with acute or convalescent COVID-19. Sequencing input: peripheral blood. The rearrangement joins TRBV7-9 to TRBJ1-1; D not resolved. The CDR3 protein is CASSSGGTEAFF. DNA of the CDR3: TGTGCCAGCAGCTCGGGAGGCACTGAAGCTTTCTTT.